A single sample gave rise to the 8 T cell receptor beta chains below, sequenced in a study of T cell responses to AZD1222 COVID-19 vaccine. The repertoire was sequenced with immunoSEQ multiplex PCR; TCRdb's copy has only in-frame clones and lacks some. The sample lists 73,000 or so clones, roughly 82% seen once, with under 7% in the top ten. The sequences come from peripheral blood, collected on day 0 of AZD1222 vaccination. These receptors were collected from an adult in good health.

This chain joins TRBV7-9 and TRBJ1-1, with D unclear. The V gene lost 10 bases and the J gene lost 3 bases, with 15 bases spanning the gap. Germline V lookup: CDR1 SEHNR, CDR2 FQNEAQ (reference sequence). CDR3 length: 13 residues. The CDR3 loop reads CATQSPVDTEAFF. The DNA for the CDR3 is TGTGCCACCCAGTCCCCCGTGGACACTGAAGCTTTCTTT.

There are a few counts of this clone. This CDR3 reads CASSLGLPAETQYF. The DNA of the CDR3 is TGTGCCAGCAGCTTAGGGCTCCCGGCGGAGACCCAGTACTTC. The V call is TRBV7-2, the J call TRBJ2-5; D unclear. Germline V CDR1 and CDR2: SGHTA, FQGNSA. Trimming removed 1 base at V and 5 bases at J, with 11 bases between. The CDR3 extends over 14 amino acids. Full variable domain (rest looked up from reference TRBV7-2 and TRBJ2-5): GAGVSQSPSNKVTEKGKDVELRCDPISGHTALYWYRQSLGQGLEFLIYFQGNSAPDKSGLPSDRFSAERTGGSVSTLTIQRTQQEDSAVYLCASSLGLPAETQYFGPGTRLLVL.

The rearrangement links TRBV30 to TRBJ1-3; possible D gene TRBD1, 5 bases. This CDR3 is built from 15 residues. V was clipped by 5 bases and J by 7 bases, with 21 bases between them. Germline V CDR1 and CDR2: GTSNPN, SVGIG (reference sequence). The CDR3 sequence is CAWDIGASAGNTIYF. DNA for the CDR3: TGTGCCTGGGACATAGGGGCGTCAGCGGGCAACACCATATATTTT.

CDR3 nucleotide sequence: TGCGCCAGCAGCCAAGTTGTCCCCGGCCAGGGGGCCTATGGCTACACCTTC. Amino acids: CASSQVVPGQGAYGYTF. The rearrangement uses TRBV4-1 and TRBJ1-2; 8 bases are shared with TRBD1. This CDR3 has 17 residues. Germline V lookup: CDR1 MGHRA, CDR2 YSYEKL. The V segment lost 1 base and the J segment 4 bases; nucleotides outside the gene matches: 11.

The V call is TRBV4-2, the J call TRBJ2-1; D is perhaps TRBD2 (7 bases). The length of the CDR3 is 16 residues. Trimming stripped 0 bases from V and 6 bases from J, with 15 bases between. Germline values: CDR1 LGHNA, CDR2 YNFKEQ. The CDR3 is CASSQEWGGRGNEQFF. Written as DNA, the CDR3 is TGTGCCAGCAGCCAAGAATGGGGGGGCCGGGGCAATGAGCAGTTCTTC.

The rearrangement uses TRBV9 and TRBJ1-2; possibly TRBD1 for D (5 bases). V was shortened by 0 bases and J by 2 bases, with 5 bases between the two germline ends. This CDR3 spans 13 amino acids. CDR1 and CDR2 from the germline V gene are SGDLS and YYNGEE. CDR3 in amino acids: CASSVGTNYGYTF. CDR3 sequence (DNA): TGTGCCAGCAGCGTAGGGACAAACTATGGCTACACCTTC.

This sequence joins TRBV11-3 and TRBJ2-7; D uncertain. The V end was cut by 5 bases, the J end by 2 bases, with 16 bases between. In germline, CDR1 is SGHNT, CDR2 YENEEA. The CDR3 contains 15 residues. The CDR3 protein is CASSQSGLIPYEQYF. CDR3 bases: TGTGCCAGCAGCCAATCCGGGCTAATACCCTACGAGCAGTACTTC.

This chain joins TRBV27 and TRBJ2-3; 9 positions match TRBD1. Trimming removed 3 bases from V and 7 bases from J; junction bases left unmatched: 8. The CDR3 runs to 15 residues. In germline, CDR1 is MNHEY, CDR2 SMNVEV (reference sequence). The CDR3 loop reads CASSFGTGGRYTQYF. CDR3 in DNA: TGTGCCAGCAGTTTTGGAACAGGGGGCCGGTATACGCAGTATTTT.